This TCR beta chain is drawn from a study of T cells in Graves' hyperthyroidism and ophthalmopathy. Researchers took RNA transcripts and amplified the TCR beta CDR3 regions from them. The HTBI primer set drove a first-round RT-PCR of the TCR CDR3. TCRdb re-called the multiplex PCR reads through MiXCR, storing one row per CDR3 protein. Of around 800,000 distinct CDR3 sequences in the sample, 38% were seen once. Concerning this clonotype itself: Its antigen remains unknown.

General study results and limits: The model anticipated ophthalmopathy a median about six months pre-onset.

This TCR was recovered from a man younger than 35 with Graves' hyperthyroidism. The sample comprised blood.

The CDR3 loop is CASSQFHAGTGDGYTF. The CDR3 bases are TGTGCCAGCAGTCAATTCCATGCCGGGACAGGGGACGGCTACACCTTC. The rearrangement joins TRBV6-1 to TRBJ1-2, with 10 bases aligning to TRBD1. Losses at the gene ends were 5 bases for V and 8 bases for J; bases not matched to a gene: 14. Germline V gene lookup returns CDR1 MNHNS and CDR2 SASEGT. This CDR3 spans 16 amino acids.